The sequence of this TCR beta chain was determined in a study of shared clonotypes between healthy human individuals. Naive CD8 cells lacked CD45RO, underwent positive selection for CCR7 and left out terminally differentiated effector memory CD45RA+ cells. A deep-level run was used for the assay. Method: immunoSEQ multiplex PCR; TCRdb's copy keeps in-frame clones and lacks some. The sample consists of about 2.1 million clones, approximately 92% of them appearing once. The V gene's germline CDR1 is SGHDT and CDR2 YYEEEE. V lost 0 bases and J 7 bases, leaving 13 bases between the germline ends. This CDR3 comprises 14 residues.

This chain joins TRBV5-6 and TRBJ1-1, with a possible D match to TRBD1 (5 bases). The receptor comes from a man aged 18 to 30 in good health. Some clones in this sample may be carry-over from other donors' samples. The source material was naive CD8+ T cells from PBMCs. The CDR3 DNA reads TGTGCCAGCAGCTTGGCCGGGGAGGGACTTGAAGCTTTCTTT. Protein product: CASSLAGEGLEAFF.